Below are 29 T cell receptor beta chains sequenced from a single sample in a study of OX40 agonist ivuxolimab in advanced cancers. Some clones are missing from TCRdb's copy, which holds only in-frame ones; the method was immunoSEQ multiplex PCR. Of 55,000 to 65,000 clones detected, approximately 90% appear once; the ten largest clones hold about 0.73%. The sequencing used CD4+ or CD8+ T cells sorted from blood, collected in a trial of the OX40 agonist ivuxolimab. Receptors were obtained from an adult with an advanced solid tumor such as melanoma, head and neck, liver or kidney cancer.

This chain links TRBV19 with TRBJ2-5; D may be TRBD1 (7 bases). Germline assignment: CDR1 LNHDA and CDR2 SQIVND (reference sequence). CDR3 length: 14 amino acids. Trimming left V 7 bases short and J 5 bases short, with 17 bases between. The CDR3, as DNA: TGTGCCAGTACTCAGGGGGGCGTAGAGGAGACCCAGTACTTC. It yields the protein CASTQGGVEETQYF.

The gene calls are TRBV5-8 and TRBJ1-5; D perhaps matches TRBD1 (5 bases). The CDR3 extends over 12 amino acids. CDR1 is SGHTS and CDR2 is YDEGEE in the germline V gene. Trimming shortened V by 1 base and J by 7 bases, and 6 bases separated the two germline ends. In DNA, the CDR3 is TGTGCCAGCAGCTTGAGGGGCCAGCCCCAGCATTTT. This codes for CASSLRGQPQHF.

The chain couples TRBV4-2 to TRBJ2-3; 10 nucleotides agree with TRBD2. This CDR3 spans 17 amino acids. Losses at the gene ends were 3 bases for V and 0 bases for J; bases not matched to a gene: 6. Germline V CDR1 and CDR2: LGHNA, YNFKEQ. CDR3 DNA: TGTGCCAGCAGCCAGACAACTAGCGGGGCTAGCACAGATACGCAGTATTTT. Translated, it gives CASSQTTSGASTDTQYF.

The chain uses TRBV14 and TRBJ1-2; D not resolved. Germline V gene lookup returns CDR1 SGHDN and CDR2 FVKESK. The CDR3 loop spans 13 amino acids. The V and J ends lost 5 bases and 8 bases respectively, with 15 bases between them. CDR3 residues: CASSVRREVGYTF. CDR3 nucleotide sequence: TGTGCCAGCAGCGTCCGACGAGAAGTAGGCTACACCTTC.

The chain is built from TRBV28 and TRBJ2-5; D is undetermined. Germline V gene data show CDR1 as MDHEN and CDR2 as SYDVKM. V was trimmed by 5 bases and J by 0 bases, leaving 10 bases between them. The CDR3 consists of 14 residues. The CDR3 loop is CASSQISYQETQYF. Here the CDR3 DNA reads TGTGCCAGCAGTCAAATTTCCTACCAAGAGACCCAGTACTTC.

The V gene is TRBV20-1, the J gene TRBJ2-7; 7 bases map to TRBD2. The CDR3 loop spans 11 amino acids. Per germline, CDR1 DFQATT and CDR2 SNEGSKA (reference sequence). The DNA for the CDR3 is TGCAGAGGGGCTAGCGGAGGAGAGCAGTACTTC. This translates into CRGASGGEQYF.

This clone was seen a few times. CDR3 sequence (DNA): TGCGCCAGCAGCTTACAAGTAAGGGTCTCCGATGAGACCCAGTACTTC. It translates to CASSLQVRVSDETQYF. This chain uses TRBV5-1 with TRBJ2-5; D unclear. Deletions cut 2 bases from V and 5 bases from J, with 19 bases between. This CDR3 comprises 16 residues. Germline V gene sequence: CDR1 SGHRS, CDR2 YFSETQ. The full variable domain, its missing parts supplied by reference TRBV5-1 and TRBJ2-5, is KAGVTQTPRYLIKTRGQQVTLSCSPISGHRSVSWYQQTPGQGLQFLFEYFSETQRNKGNFPGRFSGRQFSNSRSEMNVSTLELGDSALYLCASSLQVRVSDETQYFGPGTRLLVL.

As regards this clone: Its ends do not fully match the called genes, so a read error is possible. The V call is TRBV7-7, the J call TRBJ2-6; TRBD1 aligns across 10 bases. This CDR3 spans 18 amino acids. From germline, CDR1 is SSHAT and CDR2 FNYEAQ (reference sequence). The CDR3 here is CASSPNRDRGLGANVLTF. The CDR3 region has the DNA TGTGCTAGCAGCCCCAACCGGGACAGGGGCCTTGGGGCCAACGTCCTGACTTTC. Filled out from reference TRBV7-7 and TRBJ2-6, the complete variable domain reads GAGVSQSPRYKVTKRGQDVTLRCDPISSHATLYWYQQALGQGPEFLTYFNYEAQPDKSGLPSDRFSAERPEGSISTLTIQRTEQRDSAMYRCASSPNRDRGLGANVLTFGAGSRLTVL.

This clone occurred a few times. This chain uses TRBV29-1 with TRBJ2-1; the D call may be TRBD1 or TRBD2 (5 bases each). CDR3 length: 14 residues. V lost 4 bases to trimming and J lost 6 bases, with 16 bases between them. CDR1 is SQVTM and CDR2 is ANQGSEA in the germline V gene. In nucleotides, the CDR3 is TGCAGCGTTGGGGGGACGCCTCGGGGCAATGAGCAGTTCTTC. Translation: CSVGGTPRGNEQFF.

This clone was seen a single time. This chain links TRBV9 with TRBJ1-3; D not certain. The ends were cut back, 6 bases at V and 0 bases at J, with 19 bases in the middle. This CDR3 is built from 17 residues. The V gene's germline CDR1 is SGDLS and CDR2 YYNGEE. The CDR3 DNA reads TGTGCCAGCACCTCCAGAGGAACCCCGAGCTCTGGAAACACCATATATTTT. Its translation is CASTSRGTPSSGNTIYF.

The chain couples TRBV7-2 to TRBJ2-1; 9 nucleotides agree with TRBD2. The CDR3 has 15 amino acids. With V trimmed by 5 bases and J by 7 bases, 9 bases remained unmatched. The V gene's germline CDR1 is SGHTA and CDR2 FQGNSA. The CDR3 coding sequence is TGTGCCAGCAGCCGACCTAGCGGGACTAAAAATGAGCAGTTCTTC. Translated: CASSRPSGTKNEQFF.

The chain recombines TRBV6-5 with TRBJ2-7; 8 nucleotides agree with TRBD1. The germline V gene has CDR1 MNHEY and CDR2 SVGAGI. V lost 6 bases to trimming and J lost 0 bases; unmatched junction nucleotides: 7. The CDR3 has 15 residues. In DNA form, the CDR3 reads TGTGCCAGCAGCCGTTACAGGGGGAGCTCCTACGAGCAGTACTTC. This gives the protein CASSRYRGSSYEQYF.

This chain connects TRBV28 to TRBJ2-7, with 8 bases identical to TRBD1. This CDR3 comprises 14 residues. The junction had 5 bases not matched to a gene; V was cut back by 4 bases and J by 3 bases. CDR1 and CDR2 (germline): MDHEN, SYDVKM. As DNA, the CDR3 is TGTGCCAGCAGTTACGGACAGGGAGACTACGAGCAGTACTTC. It specifies CASSYGQGDYEQYF.

This sequence joins TRBV7-3 and TRBJ1-1; tentatively, D is TRBD1 (5 bases). The CDR3 is 13 amino acids. Germline V gene data show CDR1 as SGHTA and CDR2 as FQGTGA. Trimming removed 4 bases from V and 4 bases from J, with 10 bases in between. For the CDR3, the DNA is TGTGCCAGCAGCTCAGCGCAGGGCACTGAAGCTTTCTTT. It yields the protein CASSSAQGTEAFF.

The chain employs TRBV4-2 and TRBJ2-3, with no clear D. The CDR3 is 18 residues long. Germline CDR1 and CDR2: LGHNA and YNFKEQ. Trimming left V 0 bases short and J 0 bases short, with 16 bases between. The CDR3 bases are TGTGCCAGCAGCCAAGAAGTAAGACGGGCGGATAGCACAGATACGCAGTATTTT. Encoded protein: CASSQEVRRADSTDTQYF.

The V and J genes are TRBV5-5 and TRBJ2-2; a possible D gene is TRBD2 (5 bases). Germline loops: CDR1 SGHKS, CDR2 YYEKEE (reference sequence). V shed 0 bases and J shed 4 bases, with 13 bases lying between them. The CDR3 extends over 16 amino acids. The CDR3 nucleotides are TGTGCCAGCAGCTTGGGTCCGGCCCGGGGCACCGGGGAGCTGTTTTTT. It is translated as CASSLGPARGTGELFF.

The rearrangement uses TRBV28 and TRBJ2-7; unclear D gene. The V gene lost 7 bases and the J gene lost 1 base, with 11 bases spanning the gap. Germline V gene sequence: CDR1 MDHEN, CDR2 SYDVKM. This CDR3 is 13 amino acids long. The CDR3 spells CASMYRRSYEQYF. CDR3 bases: TGTGCCAGCATGTATAGAAGGTCCTACGAGCAGTACTTC.

The chain employs TRBV7-2 and TRBJ2-5, with D possibly matching TRBD2 (5 bases). The CDR3 has 12 amino acids. Germline values: CDR1 SGHTA, CDR2 FQGNSA. V was shortened by 5 bases and J by 5 bases, with 9 bases between the two germline ends. CDR3 DNA: TGTGCCAGCAGCCCCCAGCGGGAGACCCAGTACTTC. Translated: CASSPQRETQYF.

This clone has just a few counts. This chain uses TRBV15 with TRBJ2-1; weak D call: TRBD2 (6 bases). V dropped 0 bases and J dropped 9 bases, with 15 bases sitting between them. Looked up from germline, CDR1 is LNHNV and CDR2 is YYDKDF (reference sequence). The CDR3 contains 15 residues. CDR3 in DNA: TGTGCCACCAGCAGAGAAATGATAGCCGGGGGTGAGCAGTTCTTC. Amino acids: CATSREMIAGGEQFF.

The chain uses TRBV9 and TRBJ2-6, with a possible D match to TRBD2 (5 bases). Germline values: CDR1 SGDLS, CDR2 YYNGEE. Trimming pared 0 bases from V and 0 bases from J, leaving 7 bases between. This CDR3 is 16 amino acids long. CDR3 amino acids: CASSVVGSSGANVLTF. Here the CDR3 DNA reads TGTGCCAGCAGCGTAGTGGGGAGCTCTGGGGCCAACGTCCTGACTTTC.

The J gene is TRBJ2-3, the V gene TRBV15, with a tentative D call TRBD2 (5 bases). The CDR3 is 15 residues long. The V and J ends lost 3 bases and 0 bases respectively, with 10 bases between them. Germline V CDR1 and CDR2: LNHNV, YYDKDF (reference sequence). The CDR3 DNA reads as TGTGCCACCAGCAGTATGCGGGTTAGCACAGATACGCAGTATTTT. Translation: CATSSMRVSTDTQYF.

The genes are TRBV29-1 and TRBJ1-1; D unresolved. The CDR3 covers 14 residues. In germline, CDR1 is SQVTM, CDR2 ANQGSEA. The ends were cut back, 2 bases at V and 0 bases at J, with 10 bases in the middle. CDR3 DNA: TGCAGCGTTGAAAGAGCCTTCCTGAACACTGAAGCTTTCTTT. It encodes CSVERAFLNTEAFF.

The chain recombines TRBV5-4 with TRBJ2-2; 11 positions agree with TRBD2. This CDR3 has 15 amino acids. Trimming cost V 3 bases and J 6 bases; bases outside gene matches: 4. Germline V gene lookup returns CDR1 SGHNT and CDR2 YYREEE (reference sequence). CDR3 residues: CASSSHSGRAGELFF. The CDR3 nucleotides are TGTGCCAGCAGCTCTCATAGCGGGAGGGCCGGGGAGCTGTTTTTT.

The CDR3 sequence is CASSSYRRSSSYEQYF. The CDR3 nucleotides are TGTGCCAGCAGTTCATACAGGCGCTCGAGCTCCTACGAGCAGTACTTC. The rearrangement joins TRBV6-5 to TRBJ2-7; possibly TRBD1 for D (5 bases). This CDR3 region has 16 residues. V lost 4 bases to trimming and J lost 0 bases, with 16 bases between them. Germline V gives CDR1 MNHEY, CDR2 SVGAGI.

The V gene is TRBV28, the J gene TRBJ2-3; 8 bases align to TRBD2. CDR3 length: 14 amino acids. Unmatched junction bases numbered 13, after V lost 11 bases and J lost 6 bases. Per germline, CDR1 MDHEN and CDR2 SYDVKM. CDR3 residues: CAGGKAGGRDTQYF. In DNA, the CDR3 is TGTGCCGGGGGTAAGGCGGGAGGCAGGGATACGCAGTATTTT.

The chain carries TRBV2 and TRBJ2-3; 7 positions match TRBD1. The V and J ends lost 5 bases and 0 bases, in that order; junction bases with no gene match: 8. The CDR3 is 16 residues long. Germline lookup yields CDR1 SNHLY and CDR2 FYNNEI. Written as DNA, the CDR3 is TGTGCCAGCAGTCCCCCCGCCAGGGGGAGCACAGATACGCAGTATTTT. Its translation: CASSPPARGSTDTQYF.

V and J are TRBV15 and TRBJ2-5, with D uncertain. Per the germline V gene, CDR1 is LNHNV and CDR2 is YYDKDF (reference sequence). V gave up 0 bases and J gave up 0 bases, with 20 bases separating them. This CDR3 spans 19 amino acids. The chain's CDR3 is CATSRDSGGTSQYQETQYF. The CDR3 region has the DNA TGTGCCACCAGCAGAGATTCGGGTGGAACCTCCCAGTACCAAGAGACCCAGTACTTC.

The genes are TRBV7-8 and TRBJ2-3, with 11 bases lining up with TRBD2. In germline, CDR1 is SGHVS, CDR2 FQNEAQ. The CDR3 is 16 residues long. After removal of 10 bases from V and 3 bases from J, the junction contained 12 bases not matched to a gene. CDR3 DNA: TGTGCCACGCGAGGGGTAACTAGCGGGAGAACAGATACGCAGTATTTT. Its protein product is CATRGVTSGRTDTQYF.

The CDR3 loop is CASRVTSGTNTGELFF. CDR3 DNA sequence: TGTGCCAGCAGGGTGACTAGCGGAACGAACACCGGGGAGCTGTTTTTT. The V call is TRBV7-9, the J call TRBJ2-2, with 9 bases that match TRBD2. The germline CDR1 and CDR2 sequences are SEHNR and FQNEAQ (reference sequence). CDR3 size: 16 residues. With V trimmed by 6 bases and J by 0 bases, 5 bases remained unmatched. The whole variable domain, filled in from reference TRBV7-9 and TRBJ2-2, reads DTGVSQNPRHKITKRGQNVTFRCDPISEHNRLYWYRQTLGQGPEFLTYFQNEAQLEKSRLLSDRFSAERPKGSFSTLEIQRTEQGDSAMYLCASRVTSGTNTGELFFGEGSRLTVL.